The 2 T cell receptor beta chains below come from one sample, sequenced in a study of metastatic and nonmetastatic thyroid tumors. All patients were untreated before thyroid surgery. TCRdb re-processed the PCR reads through MiXCR. The sample has under 20,000 clones, 34% seen once. Sample: tumor tissue. These receptors originate from a female donor with papillary thyroid cancer or a benign thyroid nodule (not recorded which). Some clones in this sample may be carry-over from other donors' samples.

This clone is medium-sized in the sample. As DNA, the CDR3 is TGCAGTGCGCAAGGACCCACCACCGGGGAGCTGTTTTTT. Translating it yields CSAQGPTTGELFF. The chain is built from TRBV20-1 and TRBJ2-2; D is ambiguous. CDR1 is DFQATT, CDR2 SNEGSKA, per germline (reference sequence). The CDR3 has 13 amino acids. The V end lost 6 bases, the J end lost 4 bases, and 12 bases lay between the germline ends.

This clone has a count of ten or more. CDR3 amino acids: CASSFTRGSGGTQYF. The CDR3 DNA reads as TGTGCCAGCAGCTTTACGAGGGGATCGGGGGGGACCCAGTACTTC. J is TRBJ2-5 and V is TRBV7-2; TRBD2 agrees at 7 bases. CDR3 length: 15 amino acids. Per germline, CDR1 SGHTA and CDR2 FQGNSA. With V trimmed by 3 bases and J by 7 bases, 11 bases remained unmatched.